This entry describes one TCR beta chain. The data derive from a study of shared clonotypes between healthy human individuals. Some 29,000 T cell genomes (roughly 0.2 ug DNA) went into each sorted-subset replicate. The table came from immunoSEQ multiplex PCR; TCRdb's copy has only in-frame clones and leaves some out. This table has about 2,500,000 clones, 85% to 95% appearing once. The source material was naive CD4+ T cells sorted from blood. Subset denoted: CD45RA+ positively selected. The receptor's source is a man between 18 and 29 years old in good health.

The chain's CDR3 is CASRGTGRDTQYF. For the CDR3, the DNA is TGTGCCAGCAGGGGGACAGGGCGAGATACGCAGTATTTT. This chain links TRBV7-9 with TRBJ2-3, with 9 positions matching TRBD1. From germline, CDR1 is SEHNR and CDR2 FQNEAQ (reference sequence). The CDR3 sequence is 13 residues long. Trimming took 6 bases from V and 5 from J; bases not matched to a gene: 3.